The 28 T cell receptor beta chains listed next were all sequenced from one sample in a study of blood T cell repertoires in COVID-19 (dated by TCRdb to about 2020). Library creation used the immunoSEQ multiplex PCR assay. Entries here come from immuneACCESS through TCRdb and include only in-frame sequences with V and J called. Some clones fail to appear in such tables; in the studies checked, an unresolved V gene covers under half of the shortfall, and the cause of the remainder is unknown. This sample comprises roughly 150,000 clones, more than 70% of them detected only once. More than 2% of the sample is taken by the ten largest. The sample comprised peripheral blood. The receptors were sampled from a man between 50 and 59 years old who had recovered from COVID-19.

This clone has a handful of counts. The rearrangement links TRBV2 to TRBJ1-2, with no clear D. V lost 7 bases and J 0 bases, leaving 12 bases between the germline ends. The CDR3 sequence is 14 residues long. Germline loops: CDR1 SNHLY, CDR2 FYNNEI. In nucleotides, the CDR3 is TGTGCCAGCACCAGTTCCCGTTCTAACTATGGCTACACCTTC. It encodes CASTSSRSNYGYTF.

The J gene is TRBJ2-3, the V gene TRBV7-8, with D possibly being TRBD1 (5 bases). CDR1 and CDR2 from the germline V gene are SGHVS and FQNEAQ. The CDR3 spans 14 residues. V was clipped by 8 bases and J by 2 bases, with 14 bases between them. CDR3 sequence: CASQKGQNTDTQYF. The CDR3 DNA sequence: TGTGCCAGCCAAAAGGGGCAGAACACAGATACGCAGTATTTT. The full variable domain, completed using reference TRBV7-8 and TRBJ2-3, is GAGVSQSPRYKVAKRGQDVALRCDPISGHVSLFWYQQALGQGPEFLTYFQNEAQLDKSGLPSDRFFAERPEGSVSTLKIQRTQQEDSAVYLCASQKGQNTDTQYFGPGTRLTVL.

This rearrangement joins TRBV7-3 to TRBJ2-1; tentatively, D is TRBD2 (6 bases). Deletions cut 4 bases from V and 6 bases from J, with 16 bases between. Germline V gene lookup returns CDR1 SGHTA and CDR2 FQGTGA. This CDR3 has 15 amino acids. This CDR3 reads CASSSTGTDTNEQFF. DNA of the CDR3: TGTGCCAGCAGCTCAACCGGGACTGATACCAATGAGCAGTTCTTC.

The chain couples TRBV6-2 or TRBV6-3 to TRBJ1-1; no clear D. CDR1 and CDR2 from the germline V gene are MNHEY and SVGEGT. The CDR3 spans 14 residues. Trimming took off 2 bases at V and 1 base at J, with 8 bases between the two ends. The CDR3: CASSYRVGNTEAFF. The DNA of the CDR3 is TGTGCCAGCAGTTACCGGGTGGGGAACACTGAAGCTTTCTTT.

The chain couples TRBV19 to TRBJ1-1; 7 nucleotides line up with TRBD1. Germline CDR1 and CDR2: LNHDA and SQIVND (reference sequence). There are 14 residues in the CDR3. Trimming at V came to 6 bases and at J to 1 base, leaving 5 bases not matched to a gene. As DNA, the CDR3 is TGTGCCAGTAGGGTGACAGGGCCGAACACTGAAGCTTTCTTT. Its translation is CASRVTGPNTEAFF.

The chain links TRBV7-2 to TRBJ1-4; D may be TRBD1 (6 bases). V was pared by 3 bases and J by 6 bases, with 17 bases between. This CDR3 spans 16 amino acids. Per germline, CDR1 SGHTA and CDR2 FQGNSA. CDR3 protein: CASSLGPGAKDEKLFF. For the CDR3, the DNA is TGTGCCAGCAGCTTGGGGCCAGGGGCTAAGGATGAAAAACTGTTTTTT.

The chain uses TRBV7-2 and TRBJ2-7; D might be TRBD1 (6 bases). From germline, CDR1 is SGHTA and CDR2 FQGNSA. Deletions cut 5 bases from V and 0 bases from J, with 14 bases between. This CDR3 comprises 15 residues. The DNA for the CDR3 is TGTGCCAGCAGCCGTAACAGGGAACCCTCCTACGAGCAGTACTTC. Translated, it gives CASSRNREPSYEQYF.

The V gene is TRBV7-3, the J gene TRBJ1-2, with D possibly being TRBD1 (5 bases). Germline V CDR1 and CDR2: SGHTA, FQGTGA. V dropped 5 bases and J dropped 2 bases, with 9 bases sitting between them. CDR3 length equals 13 residues. For the CDR3, the DNA is TGTGCCAGCAGCGCGACAGCCAACTATGGCTACACCTTC. It encodes CASSATANYGYTF.

As to this clone: The sample has other DNA sequences that encode this CDR3 too. The gene calls are TRBV5-1 and TRBJ1-2; TRBD1 matches at 7 bases. J gave up 0 bases and V 0 bases, and 2 bases lay outside the gene matches. CDR1 is SGHRS and CDR2 is YFSETQ in the germline V gene. The CDR3 is 15 amino acids. CDR3 DNA: TGCGCCAGCAGCTTGGCCGGGACAGCTAACTATGGCTACACCTTC. Residues: CASSLAGTANYGYTF.

The table lists this clone with a count of one. V and J are TRBV19 and TRBJ1-2; 10 nucleotides line up with TRBD1. The germline CDR1 and CDR2 sequences are LNHDA and SQIVND (reference sequence). V trimming: 6 bases; J trimming: 1 base; junction bases outside the gene matches: 5. The length of the CDR3 is 15 residues. CDR3 in DNA: TGTGCCAGTAGAGTGGGGACAGGGGTTAACTATGGCTACACCTTC. It specifies CASRVGTGVNYGYTF.

The V call is TRBV9, the J call TRBJ2-3, with D tentatively TRBD1 (5 bases). The CDR3 spans 14 residues. Germline V lookup: CDR1 SGDLS, CDR2 YYNGEE. V was trimmed by 0 bases and J by 4 bases, leaving 9 bases between them. CDR3 region: CASSVGGVPDTQYF. The CDR3 DNA reads as TGTGCCAGCAGCGTAGGGGGCGTACCAGATACGCAGTATTTT.

This clone has just a few counts. The V call is TRBV10-3, the J call TRBJ1-6; D gene unclear. Looked up from germline, CDR1 is ENHRY and CDR2 is SYGVKD. CDR3 length: 13 residues. V lost 7 bases, J lost 5 bases, and 9 bases lay in between. The CDR3: CAITVTDNSPLHF. CDR3 nucleotides: TGTGCCATCACGGTGACTGATAATTCACCCCTCCACTTT.

The chain couples TRBV7-2 to TRBJ1-2, with TRBD1 identical over 10 bases. V shed 5 bases, J shed 4 bases, and the junction held 7 bases outside the gene matches. Germline CDR1 is SGHTA and CDR2 is FQGNSA. CDR3 length: 15 residues. CDR3 sequence (DNA): TGTGCCAGCAGCGCCGGACAGGGGGTGGGCTATGGCTACACCTTC. It specifies CASSAGQGVGYGYTF. The whole variable domain, filled in from reference TRBV7-2 and TRBJ1-2, reads GAGVSQSPSNKVTEKGKDVELRCDPISGHTALYWYRQSLGQGLEFLIYFQGNSAPDKSGLPSDRFSAERTGGSVSTLTIQRTQQEDSAVYLCASSAGQGVGYGYTFGSGTRLTVV.

This clone appeared a single time. The chain joins TRBV5-4 to TRBJ1-1; 9 positions match TRBD1. CDR1 and CDR2 (germline): SGHNT, YYREEE (reference sequence). The CDR3 has 14 residues. The V and J ends lost 4 bases and 1 base, in that order; junction bases with no gene match: 2. In DNA form, the CDR3 reads TGTGCCAGCAGCCCGGACAGGGGGAACACTGAAGCTTTCTTT. Protein product: CASSPDRGNTEAFF.

The chain couples TRBV29-1 to TRBJ2-7, with 12 nucleotides matching TRBD1. The junction had 1 base not matched to a gene; V was cut back by 6 bases and J by 4 bases. Germline CDR1 SQVTM, CDR2 ANQGSEA. CDR3 length equals 12 residues. CDR3 loop: CSVGQGAYEQYF. Written as DNA, the CDR3 is TGCAGCGTGGGACAGGGGGCATACGAGCAGTACTTC.

The rearrangement joins TRBV19 to TRBJ2-5; TRBD2 might be the D (5 bases). The length of the CDR3 is 14 residues. The germline gives CDR1 LNHDA, CDR2 SQIVND (reference sequence). The ends were cut back, 6 bases at V and 5 bases at J, with 16 bases in the middle. The CDR3 DNA follows: TGTGCCAGTAGGAGTTCTAGCTTAAAGGAGACCCAGTACTTC. Amino acids: CASRSSSLKETQYF.

The chain combines TRBV4-3 with TRBJ2-1, with D possibly matching TRBD2 (5 bases). The CDR3 is 15 amino acids. V lost 6 bases and J lost 0, with 12 bases in between. The germline V gene has CDR1 LGHNA and CDR2 YSLEER. As DNA, the CDR3 is TGCGCCAGCAGTCGCGTAGCGAGCTCCTACAATGAGCAGTTCTTC. As protein: CASSRVASSYNEQFF.

V is TRBV28 and J is TRBJ1-2, with a tentative D call TRBD1 (5 bases). The CDR3 length is 12 residues. Germline values: CDR1 MDHEN, CDR2 SYDVKM. Trimming took off 7 bases at V and 1 base at J, with 7 bases between the two ends. The CDR3 spells CASTDSNYGYTF. The CDR3 nucleotides are TGTGCCAGCACCGACAGTAACTATGGCTACACCTTC.

The rearrangement joins TRBV28 to TRBJ2-7; D unclear. With 3 bases removed from V and 3 bases from J, the gap between germline ends came to 15 bases. CDR1 MDHEN and CDR2 SYDVKM come from the germline V gene. The CDR3 extends over 15 amino acids. CDR3 protein: CASSFMSLGGYEQYF. CDR3 in DNA: TGTGCCAGCAGTTTTATGAGTCTAGGTGGCTACGAGCAGTACTTC.

The chain couples TRBV19 to TRBJ2-3; possible D gene TRBD1, 5 bases. In germline, CDR1 is LNHDA, CDR2 SQIVND (reference sequence). The V and J ends lost 5 bases and 0 bases respectively, with 9 bases between them. This CDR3 is 14 amino acids long. The CDR3 is CASSAGISTDTQYF. The CDR3 DNA follows: TGTGCCAGTAGTGCAGGGATAAGCACAGATACGCAGTATTTT.

The chain is built from TRBV4-1 and TRBJ1-1; unclear D gene. CDR3 length: 17 amino acids. V was clipped by 1 base and J by 2 bases, with 17 bases between them. CDR1 and CDR2 (germline): MGHRA, YSYEKL. This CDR3 is CASSQGPWTVDNTEAFF. The CDR3 nucleotides are TGCGCCAGCAGCCAAGGACCCTGGACTGTTGATAACACTGAAGCTTTCTTT.

The chain joins TRBV5-1 to TRBJ2-2; perhaps TRBD2 as D (6 bases). V was clipped by 0 bases and J by 0 bases, with 12 bases between them. CDR1 is SGHRS, CDR2 YFSETQ, per germline. The CDR3 is 17 amino acids. The CDR3 here is CASSLAGRGANTGELFF. In DNA, the CDR3 is TGCGCCAGCAGCTTGGCCGGACGCGGGGCGAACACCGGGGAGCTGTTTTTT. The variable domain in full, completed from reference TRBV5-1 and TRBJ2-2, reads KAGVTQTPRYLIKTRGQQVTLSCSPISGHRSVSWYQQTPGQGLQFLFEYFSETQRNKGNFPGRFSGRQFSNSRSEMNVSTLELGDSALYLCASSLAGRGANTGELFFGEGSRLTVL.

The chain employs TRBV24-1 and TRBJ2-4; a weak D match, TRBD1 (6 bases). CDR3 length equals 15 residues. Deletions cut 9 bases from V and 2 bases from J, with 16 bases between. CDR1 and CDR2 from the germline V gene are KGHDR and SFDVKD. CDR3 nucleotides: TGTGCCACCTACCTGGACAGACGGACCAAAAACATTCAGTACTTC. Translation: CATYLDRRTKNIQYF.

The gene calls are TRBV6-2 or TRBV6-3 and TRBJ2-7, with 12 bases identical to TRBD2. The CDR3 extends over 14 amino acids. Germline V CDR1 and CDR2: MNHEY, SVGEGT. J lost 4 bases, V lost 5 bases, and 3 bases had no gene match. The CDR3, as DNA: TGTGCCAGCAGTCGGACTAGCGGGATGTACGAGCAGTACTTC. Encoded protein: CASSRTSGMYEQYF.

Here the CDR3 reads CASKTVYGYTF. The CDR3 bases are TGTGCCAGCAAGACAGTCTATGGCTACACCTTC. The J gene is TRBJ1-2, the V gene TRBV19, with D maybe TRBD1 (5 bases). Per germline, CDR1 LNHDA and CDR2 SQIVND (reference sequence). V was shortened by 9 bases and J by 4 bases, with 9 bases between the two germline ends. The CDR3 contains 11 residues.

The chain recombines TRBV5-4 with TRBJ2-6; 9 nucleotides align to TRBD1. From germline, CDR1 is SGHNT and CDR2 YYREEE (reference sequence). The CDR3 is 17 amino acids. J gave up 3 bases and V 4 bases, and 8 bases lay outside the gene matches. CDR3 residues: CASSPRTGAGGANVLTF. CDR3 nucleotides: TGTGCCAGCAGCCCACGGACAGGGGCGGGTGGGGCCAACGTCCTGACTTTC.

The chain has TRBV5-1 and TRBJ2-7; weak D call: TRBD1 (6 bases). CDR1 is SGHRS and CDR2 is YFSETQ in the germline V gene. Trimming stripped 0 bases from V and 3 bases from J, with 13 bases between. The CDR3 covers 15 residues. CDR3: CASSLGATGNYEQYF. The CDR3 DNA is TGCGCCAGCAGCTTGGGGGCGACAGGTAACTACGAGCAGTACTTC.

The chain has TRBV6-5 and TRBJ2-7; D is possibly TRBD1 (5 bases). From germline, CDR1 is MNHEY and CDR2 SVGAGI. The CDR3 is 15 residues long. V lost 4 bases to trimming and J lost 3 bases, with 16 bases between them. CDR3 loop: CASSFRVPGLYEQYF. In nucleotides, the CDR3 is TGTGCCAGCAGTTTTCGAGTGCCAGGGCTCTACGAGCAGTACTTC.